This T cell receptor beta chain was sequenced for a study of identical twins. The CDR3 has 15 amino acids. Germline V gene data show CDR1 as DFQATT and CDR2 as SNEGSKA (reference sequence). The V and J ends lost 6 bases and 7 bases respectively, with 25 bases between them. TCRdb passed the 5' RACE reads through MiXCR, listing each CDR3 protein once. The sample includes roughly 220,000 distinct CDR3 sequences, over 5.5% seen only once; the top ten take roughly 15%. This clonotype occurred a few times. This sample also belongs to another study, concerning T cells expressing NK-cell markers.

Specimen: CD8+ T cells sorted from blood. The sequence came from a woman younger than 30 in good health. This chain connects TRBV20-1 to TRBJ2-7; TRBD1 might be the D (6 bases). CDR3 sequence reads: CSATPRGRGGWEQYF. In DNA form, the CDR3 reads TGCAGTGCCACCCCCCGGGGCAGGGGCGGCTGGGAGCAGTACTTC.